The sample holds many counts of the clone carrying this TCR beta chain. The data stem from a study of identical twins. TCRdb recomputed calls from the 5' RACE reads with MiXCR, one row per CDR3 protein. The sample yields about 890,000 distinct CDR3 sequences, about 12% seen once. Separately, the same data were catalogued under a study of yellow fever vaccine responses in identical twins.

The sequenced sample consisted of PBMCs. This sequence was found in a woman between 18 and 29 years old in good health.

The CDR3 DNA sequence: TGCGCCAGCAGCGAAACCTTGGGCACTGAAGCTTTCTTT. Amino acids: CASSETLGTEAFF. This rearrangement joins TRBV5-1 to TRBJ1-1; D not certain. Between the trimmed V and J ends, which lost 4 bases and 4 bases, there was a span of 11 bases. The CDR3 is 13 amino acids. Germline CDR1 SGHRS, CDR2 YFSETQ.